This T cell receptor beta chain came from a study of patients and donors after allogeneic stem cell transplantation. The V segment lost 3 bases and the J segment 1 base; nucleotides outside the gene matches: 5. Germline assignment: CDR1 SGDLS and CDR2 YYNGEE. The CDR3 has 15 amino acids. This clonotype was observed a handful of times. Each CDR3 protein is one row after TCRdb ran MiXCR on the RT-PCR reads. Of approximately 140,000 distinct CDR3 sequences in the sample, approximately 40% were seen once. Sequencing input: blood, either unsorted or a sorted T cell fraction (not recorded which). The clonotype originates from a human donor who was either an allogeneic HSCT recipient or a stem cell or donor lymphocyte infusion donor (not recorded which). It is not recorded whose cells these are; they may come from a transplant donor. V usage is TRBV9 and J usage is TRBJ1-1, with TRBD1 identical over 8 bases. Written as DNA, the CDR3 is TGTGCCAGCAGCGGGGGAGACAGGGGGAACACTGAAGCTTTCTTT. Its translation is CASSGGDRGNTEAFF. Full variable domain (rest looked up from reference TRBV9 and TRBJ1-1): DSGVTQTPKHLITATGQRVTLRCSPRSGDLSVYWYQQSLDQGLQFLIQYYNGEERAKGNILERFSAQQFPDLHSELNLSSLELGDSALYFCASSGGDRGNTEAFFGQGTRLTVV.